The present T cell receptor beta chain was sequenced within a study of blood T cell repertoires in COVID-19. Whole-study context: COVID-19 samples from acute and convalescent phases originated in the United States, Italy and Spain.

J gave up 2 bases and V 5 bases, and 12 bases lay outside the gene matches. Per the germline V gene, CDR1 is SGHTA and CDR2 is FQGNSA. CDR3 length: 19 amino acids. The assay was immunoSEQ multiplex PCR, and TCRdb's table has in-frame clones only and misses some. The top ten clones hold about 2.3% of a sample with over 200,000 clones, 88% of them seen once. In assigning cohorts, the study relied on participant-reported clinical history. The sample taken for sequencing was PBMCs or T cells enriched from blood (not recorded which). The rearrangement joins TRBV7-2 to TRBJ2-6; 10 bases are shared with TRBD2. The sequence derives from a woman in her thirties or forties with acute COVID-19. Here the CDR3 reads CASSGGASGSITGANVLTF. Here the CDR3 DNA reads TGTGCCAGCAGCGGAGGGGCTAGCGGGAGTATCACTGGGGCCAACGTCCTGACTTTC.